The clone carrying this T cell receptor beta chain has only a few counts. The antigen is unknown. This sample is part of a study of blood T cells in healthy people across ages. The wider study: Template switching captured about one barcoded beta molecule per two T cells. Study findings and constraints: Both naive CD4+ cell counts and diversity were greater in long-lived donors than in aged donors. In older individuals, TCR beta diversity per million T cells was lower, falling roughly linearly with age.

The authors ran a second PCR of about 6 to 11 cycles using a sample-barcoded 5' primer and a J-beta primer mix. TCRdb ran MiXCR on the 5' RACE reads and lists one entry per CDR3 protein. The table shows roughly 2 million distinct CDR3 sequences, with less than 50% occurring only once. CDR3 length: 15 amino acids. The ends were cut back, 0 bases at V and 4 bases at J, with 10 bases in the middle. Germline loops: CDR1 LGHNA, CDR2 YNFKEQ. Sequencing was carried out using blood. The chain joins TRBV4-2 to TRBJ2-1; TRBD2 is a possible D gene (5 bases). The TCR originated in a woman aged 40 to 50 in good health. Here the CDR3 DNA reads TGTGCCAGCAGCCAAGATAGGCTAGCATACAATGAGCAGTTCTTC. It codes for CASSQDRLAYNEQFF.